Following are 9 T cell receptor beta chains from one sample sequenced in a study of identifying expanded T cells in peripheral blood. Data came from immunoSEQ multiplex PCR; TCRdb stores just in-frame clones and leaves some out. This table holds more than 85,000 clones, approximately 90% found once. The source material was blood. All receptors come from a person aged 18 to 69 in good health.

The chain joins TRBV27 to TRBJ2-1, with TRBD2 identical over 9 bases. Germline-derived CDR1 and CDR2 are MNHEY and SMNVEV (reference sequence). The CDR3 is 15 residues long. V lost 6 bases to trimming and J lost 6 bases; unmatched junction nucleotides: 9. CDR3 in DNA: TGTGCCAGCAGATCCGGGGGCGGGAGGGCCAATGAGCAGTTCTTC. The encoded protein is CASRSGGGRANEQFF.

The rearrangement uses TRBV29-1 and TRBJ1-1, with D unresolved. CDR3 size: 12 residues. Germline V gene data show CDR1 as SQVTM and CDR2 as ANQGSEA. The ends were cut back, 3 bases at V and 2 bases at J, with 7 bases in the middle. CDR3 amino acids: CSVEAGNTEAFF. CDR3 nucleotides: TGCAGCGTTGAGGCTGGAAACACTGAAGCTTTCTTT.

The chain is built from TRBV7-2 and TRBJ2-1, with D hard to call. Germline CDR1 is SGHTA and CDR2 is FQGNSA. This CDR3 contains 15 residues. V was shortened by 5 bases and J by 4 bases, with 15 bases between the two germline ends. The CDR3 region has the DNA TGTGCCAGCAGCCCCACCATGACTCGTTACAATGAGCAGTTCTTC. Its translation is CASSPTMTRYNEQFF.

The chain recombines TRBV6-1 with TRBJ2-3, with D unclear. Deletions cut 9 bases from V and 3 bases from J, with 13 bases between. CDR3 size: 13 residues. Germline-derived CDR1 and CDR2 are MNHNS and SASEGT. The CDR3 DNA is TGTGCCAGTCGGATGCGAGAGACAGATACGCAGTATTTT. Protein product: CASRMRETDTQYF.

The chain joins TRBV9 to TRBJ1-2; TRBD1 aligns across 9 bases. The CDR3 extends over 15 amino acids. The V segment lost 3 bases and the J segment 2 bases; nucleotides outside the gene matches: 5. The germline gives CDR1 SGDLS, CDR2 YYNGEE. The CDR3 protein is CASSAGQGINYGYTF. CDR3 coding DNA: TGTGCCAGCAGCGCCGGACAGGGGATCAACTATGGCTACACCTTC.

This chain uses TRBV18 with TRBJ1-2; the D is unclear. Germline assignment: CDR1 KGHSH and CDR2 LQKENI. V was pared by 3 bases and J by 4 bases, with 21 bases between. This CDR3 is built from 17 residues. CDR3 region: CASSPRFTADHSYGYTF. The CDR3 DNA sequence: TGTGCCAGCTCACCCCGTTTTACGGCAGACCATTCCTATGGCTACACCTTC.

The chain recombines TRBV5-5 with TRBJ1-1; D is unresolved. The V end was cut by 3 bases, the J end by 0 bases, with 6 bases between. The CDR3 is 13 amino acids. Germline CDR1 SGHKS, CDR2 YYEKEE (reference sequence). This CDR3 is CASSSELNTEAFF. The CDR3, as DNA: TGTGCCAGCAGCTCGGAATTGAACACTGAAGCTTTCTTT.

The rearrangement links TRBV20-1 to TRBJ2-7; D remains unclear. Trimming took off 3 bases at V and 9 bases at J, with 9 bases between the two ends. Germline CDR1 is DFQATT and CDR2 is SNEGSKA (reference sequence). This CDR3 comprises 10 residues. CDR3 DNA: TGCAGTGCTAGCGACGCCGGGCAGTACTTC. Amino acids: CSASDAGQYF.

The chain is built from TRBV6-5 and TRBJ2-1, with 7 bases fitting TRBD1. Germline V gene sequence: CDR1 MNHEY, CDR2 SVGAGI. The CDR3 has 14 residues. The junction had 10 bases not matched to a gene; V was cut back by 5 bases and J by 9 bases. CDR3 sequence (DNA): TGTGCCAGCAGTAGGGAGACAGGGAATCGTGAGCAGTTCTTC. Its protein is CASSRETGNREQFF.